This T cell receptor beta chain was sequenced during a study of T cells in Graves' hyperthyroidism and ophthalmopathy. Patients were excluded for uncontrolled infection, other autoimmune disease, pregnancy or lactation. Diagnostic decisions used clinical symptoms, serum thyroxine and TRAb, thyroid ultrasound and orbital computed tomography. Amplification of TCR beta CDR3 regions used RNA as the template. The primer set for the first-round RT-PCR of the TCR CDR3 was HTBI. TCRdb recomputed calls from the multiplex PCR reads with MiXCR, one row per CDR3 protein. The sample lists over 650,000 distinct CDR3 sequences; over 40% were seen once. V shed 9 bases and J shed 7 bases, with 15 bases lying between them. Per germline, CDR1 SGHVS and CDR2 FQNEAQ. The CDR3 extends over 12 amino acids. There are a few counts of this clonotype.

J is TRBJ1-1 and V is TRBV7-8; tentative D call: TRBD1 (5 bases). Sequenced: peripheral blood or thyroid tissue (not recorded which). The origin of this receptor is an adult man with Graves' disease, either hyperthyroidism or ophthalmopathy (not recorded which). This chain's CDR3 is CASVGRGVEAFF. CDR3 coding DNA: TGTGCCAGTGTGGGGAGAGGGGTTGAAGCTTTCTTT.